The T cell receptor (beta chain) described here comes from a study of T cells in Graves' hyperthyroidism and ophthalmopathy. Study-wide findings and caveats: Peripheral blood also featured most of the thyroid clonotypes expanded above 0.001.

Concerning this clonotype: Its antigen is not identified.

An absence of ophthalmopathy progression within 18 months meant stable Graves' hyperthyroidism. Together with thyroid ultrasound, orbital computed tomography, serum thyroxine and TRAb, clinical symptoms were used for diagnoses. This CDR3 has 15 residues. V was clipped by 6 bases and J by 2 bases, with 15 bases between them. Germline CDR1 reads MDHEN; CDR2 reads SYDVKM. The CDR3 regions of TCR beta were amplified from RNA transcripts. In the first-round RT-PCR of the TCR CDR3, the HTBI primer set was used. TCRdb independently ran MiXCR on the multiplex PCR reads; one entry per CDR3 protein. The table records under 300,000 distinct CDR3 sequences, 12% to 15% of them present only once.

Source material: blood. The TCR was taken from a middle-aged woman with Graves' hyperthyroidism. The chain combines TRBV28 with TRBJ2-3; maybe TRBD2 (5 bases). The CDR3 sequence is CASSSTPGDTDTQYF. The CDR3 region has the DNA TGTGCCAGCAGCTCGACCCCCGGGGACACAGATACGCAGTATTTT.